Below, 25 T cell receptor beta chains from the same sample are listed, as sequenced in a study of kidney transplant recipient with SARS-CoV-2 infection. MiXCR, run by TCRdb on the reads, gives a single entry per CDR3 protein. Seen here are under 250,000 distinct CDR3 sequences, 25% to 30% observed once, and the top ten hold 7% to 8%. This specimen consisted of a blood sample, obtained at baseline and between days 110 and 120 from a kidney transplant recipient. All receptors derive from a male patient younger than 45 who had COVID-19 and was a kidney transplant recipient. Some of the T cells may derive from the graft donor.

Note on this clonotype: A much more abundant neighbour one base away suggests this may be a read error. CDR3 sequence (DNA): TGTGCCGGCAGTCTCCCTGGGACCGCGGTGGGGGAGCAGTACTTC. Residues: CAGSLPGTAVGEQYF. The genes are TRBV28 and TRBJ2-5; D might be TRBD1 or TRBD2, each matching 5 bases. CDR1 is MDHEN and CDR2 is SYDVKM in the germline V gene. The CDR3 sequence is 15 residues long.

There are a few counts of this clonotype. The chain joins TRBV20-1 to TRBJ2-5; 7 bases map to TRBD2. With V trimmed by 3 bases and J by 1 base, 8 bases remained unmatched. CDR3 length: 15 residues. Germline-derived CDR1 and CDR2 are DFQATT and SNEGSKA (reference sequence). The CDR3 DNA follows: TGCAGTGCTAGGCGACGGGGGGAAGTCCAAGAGACCCAGTACTTC. As protein: CSARRRGEVQETQYF.

This clonotype was seen repeatedly, ten times or more. The chain employs TRBV8-2 and TRBJ1-2. TRBV8-2 is classified as a pseudogene. This CDR3 comprises 16 residues. CDR3 nucleotides: TGTGGCAGTCAACCTTTTGATAGCCGAAAGACCTATGGCTACACCTTC. Amino acids: CGSQPFDSRKTYGYTF.

This clonotype came up many times. The chain couples TRBV7-6 to TRBJ2-6; D possibly corresponds to TRBD2 (6 bases). From germline, CDR1 is SGHVS and CDR2 FNYEAQ. The CDR3 loop spans 17 amino acids. V was shortened by 5 bases and J by 4 bases, with 18 bases between the two germline ends. CDR3 nucleotide sequence: TGTGCCAGCAGCCCACGCCTCGCGGGGTCAGGGGCCAACGTCCTGACTTTC. Protein: CASSPRLAGSGANVLTF.

This clonotype was found many times. The chain employs TRBV24-1 and TRBJ2-1; D not resolved. There are 11 residues in the CDR3. Germline assignment: CDR1 KGHDR and CDR2 SFDVKD. Between the trimmed V and J ends, which lost 12 bases and 5 bases, there was a span of 10 bases. CDR3 in amino acids: CAPFSDNEQFF. CDR3 nucleotides: TGTGCCCCATTCTCGGACAATGAGCAGTTCTTC.

Notes on this clonotype: A much bigger clone sits one base away, suggesting this may be a read error. It is likely a read error, because the conserved phenylalanine at the end of the CDR3 is missing. The CDR3 sequence is CASSFGLAGASDTQYS. The CDR3 nucleotides read TGTGCCAGCAGCTTCGGACTAGCGGGTGCCTCAGATACGCAGTATTCT. This chain joins TRBV11-3 and TRBJ2-3; 11 bases are a match to TRBD2. CDR3 length: 16 amino acids. Germline loops: CDR1 SGHNT, CDR2 YENEEA. The J segment lost 4 bases and the V segment lost 3 bases, leaving 6 bases of the junction unmatched.

Comments on this clonotype: A read error is possible here, since a much larger clone lies one base away. This CDR3 is CASSLPGVGTEAFF. CDR3 sequence (DNA): TGCGCCAGCAGCTTGCCCGGGGTTGGGACTGAAGCTTTCTTT. The V call is TRBV5-1, the J call TRBJ1-1; D unresolved. V lost 1 base and J lost 5, with 12 bases in between. The CDR3 sequence is 14 residues long. Looked up from germline, CDR1 is SGHRS and CDR2 is YFSETQ.

This clonotype was seen a few times. The chain carries TRBV9 and TRBJ2-7; the D gene is possibly TRBD2 (6 bases). The CDR3 is 13 amino acids. Trimming pared 3 bases from V and 6 bases from J, leaving 13 bases between. The germline V gene has CDR1 SGDLS and CDR2 YYNGEE. The CDR3 sequence: CASSAGGYSEQYF. CDR3 sequence (DNA): TGTGCCAGCAGCGCCGGAGGGTACTCCGAGCAGTACTTC.

This clonotype was seen many times. The chain uses TRBV28 and TRBJ2-5; D tentatively reads TRBD1 or TRBD2 (5 bases each). The ends were cut back, 5 bases at V and 2 bases at J, with 21 bases in the middle. Germline V gives CDR1 MDHEN, CDR2 SYDVKM. The CDR3 consists of 17 residues. The DNA for the CDR3 is TGTGCCAGCAGTCGCTCTTGGGGACGCCGATTACAAGAGACCCAGTACTTC. Protein product: CASSRSWGRRLQETQYF.

A remark on this clonotype: Being one base from a much bigger clone, this may be a read error. This sequence joins TRBV20-1 and TRBJ1-2; 8 bases line up with TRBD1. Germline CDR1 and CDR2: DFQATT and SNEGSKA (reference sequence). V lost 3 bases to trimming and J lost 9 bases; unmatched junction nucleotides: 9. CDR3 size: 13 residues. The CDR3 nucleotides are TGCAGTGCTAGCCCAGGGGGCGGTTATAGCTACACCTTC. This encodes CSASPGGGYSYTF.

There are many counts of this clonotype. The chain recombines TRBV11-2 with TRBJ2-7, with 8 bases that match TRBD1. This CDR3 region has 15 residues. V gave up 1 base and J gave up 1 base; unmatched junction bases: 3. Germline V gene sequence: CDR1 SGHAT, CDR2 FQNNGV. The CDR3 nucleotides are TGTGCCAGCAGCTTAGGGACAGGGACTTCCTACGAGCAGTACTTC. It yields the protein CASSLGTGTSYEQYF.

This clonotype was counted many times. V and J are TRBV4-1 and TRBJ2-2; the D is unclear. The germline V and J ends were trimmed by 10 bases and 0 bases, with 12 bases remaining between them. Germline V gene data show CDR1 as MGHRA and CDR2 as YSYEKL. The CDR3 consists of 14 residues. The CDR3 DNA reads as TGCGCCACCACCAATTGGGCGAACACCGGGGAGCTGTTTTTT. Translated, it gives CATTNWANTGELFF.

In this sample, this clonotype turned up many times. This chain connects TRBV7-9 to TRBJ2-7, with D hard to call. Trimming pared 6 bases from V and 6 bases from J, leaving 15 bases between. Germline CDR1 SEHNR, CDR2 FQNEAQ (reference sequence). The CDR3 is 13 amino acids. The CDR3 protein is CASSSLVRTEQYF. The CDR3, as DNA: TGTGCCAGCAGTTCTCTAGTAAGGACCGAGCAGTACTTC.

In regard to this clonotype: Possible read error: a much larger clone is one base away. The genes are TRBV6-8 and TRBJ2-7; perhaps TRBD1 as D (6 bases). V lost 4 bases to trimming and J lost 6 bases, with 13 bases between them. CDR3 length equals 13 residues. Germline CDR1 MNHGY, CDR2 SAAAGT. The CDR3 DNA reads as TGTGCCAGCAGTTTTCGAACAGGGCCCGAGCAGTACTTC. Its protein product is CASSFRTGPEQYF.

The chain carries TRBV20-1 and TRBJ2-1; 14 bases map to TRBD2. The CDR3 sequence is 14 residues long. CDR1 and CDR2 from the germline V gene are DFQATT and SNEGSKA (reference sequence). V lost 6 bases, J lost 8 bases, and 6 bases stayed unmatched. This chain's CDR3 is CSAPGLAGGHEQFF. The CDR3 nucleotides read TGCAGTGCCCCCGGACTAGCGGGAGGCCATGAGCAGTTCTTC.

This clonotype was counted many times. The genes are TRBV3-1 and TRBJ2-3, with D unresolved. With 3 bases removed from V and 0 bases from J, the gap between germline ends came to 16 bases. This CDR3 spans 17 amino acids. From germline, CDR1 is LGHDT and CDR2 YNNKEL (reference sequence). The CDR3 DNA follows: TGTGCCAGCAGCCAGGGATTCAGCACTCATAGCACAGATACGCAGTATTTT. Translated: CASSQGFSTHSTDTQYF.

This clonotype was observed at least ten times. This chain uses TRBV24-1 with TRBJ2-3; D gene ambiguous. The V end lost 2 bases, the J end lost 1 base, and 3 bases lay between the germline ends. Per the germline V gene, CDR1 is KGHDR and CDR2 is SFDVKD. CDR3 length: 13 amino acids. CDR3 loop: CATSDWGTDTQYF. CDR3 DNA: TGTGCCACCAGTGATTGGGGCACAGATACGCAGTATTTT.

Remarks on this clonotype: A read error is possible here, since a much larger clone lies one base away. The chain carries TRBV3-1 and TRBJ1-1; 9 nucleotides align to TRBD1. The germline gives CDR1 LGHDT, CDR2 YNNKEL (reference sequence). The CDR3 is 16 amino acids. This CDR3 is CASSPRTGVPNIEAFF. CDR3 sequence (DNA): TGTGCCAGCAGCCCTCGGACAGGGGTACCGAACATTGAAGCTTTCTTT.

This clonotype was seen many times. This chain connects TRBV3-1 to TRBJ2-2; maybe TRBD2 (5 bases). Looked up from germline, CDR1 is LGHDT and CDR2 is YNNKEL (reference sequence). The CDR3 covers 18 residues. The V gene lost 5 bases and the J gene lost 5 bases, with 24 bases spanning the gap. CDR3 nucleotides: TGTGCCAGCAGCGACGGGGTTCCCATTTCAGGCTTGACCGGGGAGCTGTTTTTT. Protein product: CASSDGVPISGLTGELFF.

This clonotype was detected many times. This sequence joins TRBV3-1 and TRBJ1-1; unclear D gene. The CDR3 contains 17 residues. V dropped 5 bases and J dropped 4 bases, with 23 bases sitting between them. The germline V gene has CDR1 LGHDT and CDR2 YNNKEL (reference sequence). The CDR3: CASSEVRPISIRTEAFF. CDR3 in DNA: TGTGCCAGCAGCGAGGTCCGTCCCATTTCAATTCGCACTGAAGCTTTCTTT.

Details on this clonotype: A much larger clone differs from this one at a single base, so this may be a read error. The chain couples TRBV3-1 to TRBJ1-5, with D possibly TRBD1 on 5 matching bases. The germline CDR1 and CDR2 sequences are LGHDT and YNNKEL (reference sequence). This CDR3 spans 19 amino acids. The CDR3 coding sequence is TGTGCCAACAGCCAAGAGGGACGGGTCGACGCTTATAGCAATCAGCCCCAGCATTTT. It translates to CANSQEGRVDAYSNQPQHF.

This clonotype was counted ten times or more. The chain combines TRBV20-1 with TRBJ1-2; D is possibly TRBD1 (5 bases). Germline V gene sequence: CDR1 DFQATT, CDR2 SNEGSKA (reference sequence). The CDR3 is 16 amino acids. The ends were cut back, 5 bases at V and 4 bases at J, with 23 bases in the middle. The CDR3 loop reads CSAESGLFRKTYGYTF. The CDR3 nucleotides are TGCAGTGCTGAATCAGGGCTGTTTCGAAAGACCTATGGCTACACCTTC.

This clonotype showed up many times. V usage is TRBV19 and J usage is TRBJ2-2; 11 bases match TRBD2. Trimming removed 10 bases from V and 1 base from J; junction bases left unmatched: 5. Germline values: CDR1 LNHDA, CDR2 SQIVND (reference sequence). The CDR3 length is 15 residues. CDR3 residues: CATRGTSGNTGELFF. DNA for the CDR3: TGTGCCACCAGGGGGACTAGCGGGAACACCGGGGAGCTGTTTTTT. Together with reference TRBV19 and TRBJ2-2, the CDR3 gives the full variable domain: DGGITQSPKYLFRKEGQNVTLSCEQNLNHDAMYWYRQDPGQGLRLIYYSQIVNDFQKGDIAEGYSVSREKKESFPLTVTSAQKNPTAFYLCATRGTSGNTGELFFGEGSRLTVL.

This clonotype was found many times. The chain links TRBV12-3 or TRBV12-4 to TRBJ1-2; D remains ambiguous. With 5 bases removed from V and 4 bases from J, the gap between germline ends came to 23 bases. There are 17 residues in the CDR3. CDR3 nucleotide sequence: TGTGCCAGCAGTAATCTATTCAGCTTCCGAAAGACCTATGGCTACACCTTC. Its translation is CASSNLFSFRKTYGYTF.

Comment on this clonotype: This may come from a read error, since a much larger clone is one base off. In this CDR3 the conserved last residue, phenylalanine or tryptophan, is missing, so a read error is likely. The chain joins TRBV25-1 to TRBJ2-5; no clear D gene. CDR1 is MGHDK, CDR2 SYGVNS, per germline. V shed 5 bases and J shed 5 bases, with 9 bases lying between them. The CDR3 runs to 12 residues. CDR3 amino acids: CASSTQVETQYL. As DNA, the CDR3 is TGTGCCAGCAGTACCCAGGTGGAGACCCAGTACCTC.